This T cell receptor beta chain comes out of a study of blood T cell repertoires in COVID-19. The CDR3 totals 17 residues. V gave up 2 bases and J gave up 1 base, with 17 bases separating them. This clone has a handful of counts. Data came from immunoSEQ multiplex PCR; TCRdb stores just in-frame clones and leaves some out. The sample comprises fewer than 250,000 clones, under 90% of which are singletons, and nearly 5% rests with the top ten. This clonotype was obtained from a woman aged 45-65 years who had been exposed to COVID-19. Input material: PBMCs or T cells enriched from blood (not recorded which). The rearrangement joins TRBV23-1 to TRBJ1-1; D call uncertain. TRBV23-1 is an ORF, and what it does is uncertain. CDR3: CASSQGSEGGKNTEAFF. DNA for the CDR3: TGCGCCAGCAGTCAAGGGTCAGAGGGAGGGAAGAACACTGAAGCTTTCTTT.